Each of the 7 T cell receptor beta chains below was sequenced from the same sample in a study of cytomegalovirus exposure and HLA in healthy donors. The data were produced by immunoSEQ multiplex PCR, yet TCRdb's version contains in-frame clones alone and is incomplete. The sample lists 200,000 to 250,000 clones; roughly 80% were seen once. The sequencing sample was made of PBMCs. These receptors were taken from a young woman in good health and CMV-seronegative.

V and J are TRBV2 and TRBJ1-1, with D perhaps TRBD1 (5 bases). Trimming took off 8 bases at V and 2 bases at J, with 12 bases between the two ends. Germline V gene sequence: CDR1 SNHLY, CDR2 FYNNEI. The CDR3 runs to 13 residues. CDR3 sequence (DNA): TGTGCCAGCGAGACGGGGGAAAACACTGAAGCTTTCTTT. Protein product: CASETGENTEAFF.

This clone came up once. V is TRBV4-2 and J is TRBJ1-5; D remains unclear. The CDR3 runs to 15 residues. CDR1 and CDR2 (germline): LGHNA, YNFKEQ. V lost 0 bases, J lost 2 bases, and 8 bases lay in between. Written as DNA, the CDR3 is TGTGCCAGCAGCCAAGATACCTCGGGCAATCAGCCCCAGCATTTT. It is translated as CASSQDTSGNQPQHF.

CDR3 protein: CASSLAGGTRETQYF. CDR3 DNA: TGTGCCAGCAGCCTAGCGGGGGGGACTCGGGAGACCCAGTACTTC. The rearrangement links TRBV11-2 to TRBJ2-5; the match to TRBD2 covers 12 bases. Germline values: CDR1 SGHAT, CDR2 FQNNGV. Losses at the gene ends were 5 bases for V and 5 bases for J; bases not matched to a gene: 6. The CDR3 sequence is 15 residues long.

The CDR3 DNA follows: TGTGCCAGCAGCTTAGCGTTCAGCGGGGGCCAAGAGACCCAGTACTTC. Protein product: CASSLAFSGGQETQYF. This chain uses TRBV7-2 with TRBJ2-5, with 8 bases identical to TRBD2. This CDR3 spans 16 amino acids. The germline V gene has CDR1 SGHTA and CDR2 FQGNSA. V dropped 0 bases and J dropped 1; count of bases not matched to a gene: 4.

The rearrangement uses TRBV6-4 and TRBJ2-2, with 7 nucleotides matching TRBD1. CDR1 MRHNA and CDR2 SNTAGT come from the germline V gene. The J segment lost 1 base and the V segment lost 6 bases, leaving 2 bases of the junction unmatched. The CDR3 extends over 14 amino acids. CDR3 residues: CASSRDRNTGELFF. The CDR3 DNA reads TGTGCCAGCAGCCGGGACAGGAACACCGGGGAGCTGTTTTTT.

The chain combines TRBV2 with TRBJ1-3, with a weak D call TRBD1 (5 bases). V was trimmed by 7 bases and J by 0 bases, leaving 13 bases between them. From germline, CDR1 is SNHLY and CDR2 FYNNEI. The CDR3 spans 15 residues. The CDR3 sequence: CASTEDRFSGNTIYF. The DNA of the CDR3 is TGTGCCAGCACCGAAGACAGATTCTCTGGAAACACCATATATTTT.

This chain uses TRBV19 with TRBJ1-2, with a possible D match to TRBD1 (5 bases). The V end was cut by 5 bases, the J end by 4 bases, with 17 bases between. CDR1 and CDR2 from the germline V gene are LNHDA and SQIVND (reference sequence). The CDR3 totals 15 residues. The CDR3 DNA follows: TGTGCCAGTAGTCTAGGACAAGGAGTCTTCTATGGCTACACCTTC. Residues: CASSLGQGVFYGYTF.